This TCR beta chain was sequenced for a study of blood T cell repertoires in COVID-19. Study context: Specimens from acute and convalescent COVID-19 originated in the United States, Italy and Spain.

Cohorts were assigned according to the clinical history that participants reported. Looked up from germline, CDR1 is SGDLS and CDR2 is YYNGEE. The CDR3 is 17 amino acids. V trimming: 2 bases; J trimming: 5 bases; junction bases outside the gene matches: 13. Produced via immunoSEQ multiplex PCR; TCRdb's table is partial and in-frame only. The table includes a few hundred thousand clones, roughly 89% detected once. The rearrangement uses TRBV9 and TRBJ2-5, with 9 bases identical to TRBD1. The sample comprised PBMCs or T cells enriched from blood (not recorded which). This TCR was recovered from a woman between 18 and 29 years old with acute COVID-19. CDR3 in amino acids: CASSVGYLGTGRETQYF. The CDR3 bases are TGTGCCAGCAGCGTGGGGTATCTTGGGACAGGGAGGGAGACCCAGTACTTC.